This T cell receptor beta chain was recorded in a study of T cell repertoires in cytomegalovirus infection. The V gene lost 4 bases and the J gene lost 0 bases, with 13 bases spanning the gap. The CDR3 totals 16 residues. CDR1 is SEHNR and CDR2 is FQNEAQ in the germline V gene (reference sequence). TCRdb used MiXCR to reprocess the reads, holding one entry per CDR3 protein. The sample lists some 97,000 distinct CDR3 sequences, 23% seen once, with roughly two fifths in the top ten. This receptor was obtained from a human donor in good health (CMV status not recorded). Some clones in this sample may be carry-over from other donors' samples. Sequences were obtained from CD8+ T cells from PBMCs. V gene TRBV7-9 combines with J gene TRBJ1-5, with D uncertain. The DNA of the CDR3 is TGTGCCAGCAGCTCCCCCCATCATGATAGCAATCAGCCCCAGCATTTT. It translates to CASSSPHHDSNQPQHF.